This record looks at one TCR beta chain sequence and its context. Which antigen it targets is not known. No per-base quality is available; no much larger clone lies one base away. This sample is part of a study of blood T cell repertoires in COVID-19 (dated by TCRdb to between 2020 and 2021). Concerning the study at large: The collaborator samples originated in the United States, Italy and Spain and spanned the acute and convalescent phases of COVID-19. The repertoires were made available in a free public database intended to serve as a resource for research on the immune response to SARS-CoV-2. Sample metadata almost always included a de-identified subject ID, COVID-19 status, age in years and sex. Samples were obtained from the ongoing ImmuneRACE study (first 160 participants) and from some 1,300 subjects provided by 6 global collaborators. The prospective study material was composed of cDNA or gDNA derived from T cells, B-cell-depleted T cells, or PBMCs. HLA class I and class II types, where available, came from metadata supplied by the sample provider rather than from assay-based typing. Deeply sampled blood TCRbeta repertoires from subjects exposed to, actively infected with, or recovered from COVID-19 were included in the dataset. Overall results and qualifications from the work: Clinical and demographic metadata were provided uncurated, with the amount varying by source and participant.

Participants in the prospective study were enrolled through a virtual design, were aged roughly 18 to 90 years, and lived in 24 United States geographic areas. To assign participants to cohorts, the prospective study relied on clinical history that participants themselves reported in a screening survey and a study questionnaire. Exposed participants were defined as having been in contact with someone with a PCR-confirmed or clinician-diagnosed COVID-19 case within 2 weeks of study entry. Mobile phlebotomists in the prospective study collected whole blood, serum and a nasopharyngeal or oropharyngeal swab from every participant. Prospective study participants could optionally give additional blood draws and questionnaires over an approximately two-month period. Blood samples from the prospective study were shipped frozen or at room temperature prior to DNA extraction. TCRbeta CDR3 regions were amplified from genomic DNA by means of the immunoSEQ Assay, a bias-controlled multiplex PCR. On the authors' methods: Within the assay, amplification of reference gene primers was used to estimate how many nucleated cells each sample contained. To quantify the absolute abundance of each unique TCRbeta CDR3 rearrangement, sequence reads were collapsed and filtered. For each sample, productive Simpson clonality was calculated by taking the square root of Simpson's diversity index across productive rearrangements. Imported from immuneACCESS, the table was reduced by TCRdb to in-frame sequences with V and J called. These copies leave out some clones; in studies compared against another copy, an unresolved V gene accounts for under half, and the cause of the remainder is not known. Clone size and the V and J calls come from that table; the DNA yielded D and trimming. Recorded for this sample are about 140,000 clones; less than 85% of them occurred a single time. 1.6% of the sample is in the top ten clones.

CDR1 and CDR2, per the germline V gene, are SNHLY and FYNNEI. Between the V and J ends, shortened by 9 bases and 0 bases respectively, the junction contains 12 bases. The CDR3 starts with the cysteine, ends with the phenylalanine, and has 13 residues. Of the read, only the CDR3 DNA is kept; its 39 bases are in frame from base 1. The sample was PBMCs or T cells enriched from blood (not recorded which). The sequence is built from TRBV2 and TRBJ2-7; the D gene assignment is ambiguous. The sequence was obtained from a woman aged 18-35 years who had been exposed to COVID-19. The DNA sequence is as follows: TGTGCCAGGAATCGGTATAGCTCCTACGAGCAGTACTTC. Its amino acids are CARNRYSSYEQYF.